The present T cell receptor beta chain was sequenced within a study of post-analysis software for immune sequencing data (dated by TCRdb to the mid-2010s). Looking at the study overall: Disease courses on record covered relapsing-remitting, secondary progressive and progressive-relapsing multiple sclerosis, though some patients had no subtype annotation. The patient repertoires were set against around ten previously published healthy control repertoires from donors whose ages ranged from roughly 6 to 27 years. A subset of samples was prepared in parallel using single-end sample barcoding, then pooled and co-amplified after Illumina adapter ligation.

About this clonotype itself: The antigen it binds to is not known. Within one base of it there is no much larger clone, and no base qualities were kept.

Library method: PCR. This sample was sequenced with an Illumina HiSeq 2500. To reduce PCR and sequencing biases, unique molecular identifiers were incorporated into the TCR beta cDNA libraries. Approximately 500,000 cDNA molecules were obtained per 1 to 10 million input T cells, so each molecule approximated one T cell. The same protocol used for the earlier healthy control dataset was applied to prepare and sequence the patient libraries. Samples belonging to the same batch were prepared together, multiplexed and sequenced on a shared HiSeq lane. Per the original workflow: MIGEC was used to process the raw barcoded reads, and molecular identifier groups with only a single read were discarded before consensus assembly and CDR3 extraction. Clonotype tables were post-analysed with VDJtools, and diversity was normalized by down-sampling all datasets to the smallest sample size. To correct batch-related cross-sample contamination, repertoire overlap clustering matched CDR3 amino acid sequences but not nucleotide sequences. The public reads were run again by TCRdb, first through fastp at Q25 and then through MiXCR, and only productive beta chains were kept. Entries that share a CDR3 protein sequence are merged under the most common genes and DNA. Here the V and J calls rest on TCRdb's processing, not on the authors' analysis. The sample has about 540,000 distinct CDR3 sequences on record, 30% to 40% of them singletons. The ten largest account for roughly 6% of the sample.

Overall study outcomes, separate from this receptor: Normalized Chao1 diversity was significantly lower in multiple sclerosis patients than controls, suggesting substantial peripheral T-cell clonal expansion. The control group was slightly older than the multiple sclerosis patient group. Several TRBV segments, including TRBV5-6, TRBV5-1 and TRBV20-1, were significantly more frequent in patients than controls. Direct clustering with F measure revealed strong co-clustering of samples prepared in the same batch, which led to a batch-effect correction.

CDR1 and CDR2, looked up from the germline V gene, are SQVTM and ANQGSEA. The CDR3 holds 14 amino acids from the cysteine to the phenylalanine. This entry keeps only the CDR3 DNA: 42 bases, framed from base 1. V is cut back by 7 bases and J by 2 bases, with 4 bases in the junction unmatched. To demonstrate the VDJtools post-analysis software, the study profiled TCR beta repertoires from the peripheral blood of 13 young patients with multiple sclerosis. The patients with multiple sclerosis were children and adolescents between roughly 6 and 17 years of age. This clonotype was sampled from a girl aged 2 to 17 with multiple sclerosis. The chain was built from TRBV29-1 and TRBJ2-6, and 8 junctional nucleotides match TRBD1. The sequenced material came from blood. This receptor carries the CDR3 CSGGRGPGANVLTF. The nucleotides read TGCAGCGGTGGCAGGGGGCCTGGGGCCAACGTCCTGACTTTC.